Shown below are 31 T cell receptor beta chains from a single sample sequenced in a study of T-cell reconstitution after alpha-beta-depleted transplantation in children. Preparing the TCRbeta library involved the use of unique molecular identifiers. MiXCR, applied by TCRdb to the PCR reads, yields one record per CDR3 protein. The sample includes about 900,000 distinct CDR3 sequences, about 29% of them seen just once. The sequencing used PBMCs, mostly from graft donor cells, collected 360 days after TCRalphabeta/CD19-depleted stem cell transplant. These receptors originate from a boy under two years old who had a stem cell transplant for SCID, so the T cells may come from the graft donor.

There are a few counts of this clonotype. The gene calls are TRBV5-1 and TRBJ2-3; a weak D match, TRBD2 (5 bases). V lost 4 bases and J lost 0, with 15 bases in between. Germline V gene sequence: CDR1 SGHRS, CDR2 YFSETQ. The CDR3 is 16 amino acids. The DNA for the CDR3 is TGCGCCAGCAGCACTCGGACTGGAACTAGCACAGATACGCAGTATTTT. Its protein product is CASSTRTGTSTDTQYF.

The J gene is TRBJ2-1, the V gene TRBV2; 10 bases fit TRBD1. CDR1 is SNHLY and CDR2 is FYNNEI in the germline V gene. Trimming cost V 7 bases and J 9 bases; bases outside gene matches: 12. This CDR3 contains 15 residues. In DNA form, the CDR3 reads TGTGCCAGCAAGAGCCCGGGACAGGGGTACGGTGAGCAGTTCTTC. The encoded protein is CASKSPGQGYGEQFF.

J is TRBJ2-7 and V is TRBV21-1; TRBD1, the D gene given by the table, was not confirmed from the DNA. TRBV21-1 is a listed pseudogene. CDR3 length: 15 amino acids. DNA for the CDR3: TGTGCCAGCAGCAAAGGAGGGCAGGGGACCTACGAGCAGTACTTC. Its translation: CASSKGGQGTYEQYF.

V gene TRBV5-6 combines with J gene TRBJ2-5, with a possible D match to TRBD2 (6 bases). The germline gives CDR1 SGHDT, CDR2 YYEEEE. V lost 0 bases to trimming and J lost 7 bases, with 10 bases between them. CDR3 length equals 13 residues. The CDR3 DNA follows: TGTGCCAGCAGCTTGGCTCTGCGGGGGACCCAGTACTTC. Translating gives CASSLALRGTQYF.

J is TRBJ2-3 and V is TRBV24-1; no definite D call. The CDR3 runs 15 residues. V gave up 3 bases and J gave up 2 bases, with 11 bases separating them. Germline loops: CDR1 KGHDR, CDR2 SFDVKD. CDR3 sequence: CATSDARVLTDTQYF. CDR3 nucleotides: TGTGCCACCAGTGATGCCCGAGTTCTCACAGATACGCAGTATTTT.

This clonotype was seen a few times. The chain carries TRBV20-1 and TRBJ2-1; D perhaps matches TRBD1 (6 bases). V was cut by 5 bases and J by 7 bases, with 18 bases left in between. The CDR3 extends over 14 amino acids. Germline CDR1 reads DFQATT; CDR2 reads SNEGSKA (reference sequence). The CDR3 nucleotides are TGCAGTGCTCTGGGGGCGCCGGGGAAAAATGAGCAGTTCTTC. Translation gives CSALGAPGKNEQFF.

This clonotype turned up a few times. The rearrangement uses TRBV5-1 and TRBJ2-2, with 7 bases matching TRBD1. The CDR3 is 16 amino acids. V lost 3 bases to trimming and J lost 0 bases; unmatched junction nucleotides: 5. Per germline, CDR1 SGHRS and CDR2 YFSETQ. The CDR3 nucleotides read TGCGCCAGCAGCTCCATCGACAGGGCGAACACCGGGGAGCTGTTTTTT. Its translation: CASSSIDRANTGELFF.

This clonotype was detected a few times. V is TRBV19 and J is TRBJ1-1; unclear D gene. V was shortened by 3 bases and J by 5 bases, with 16 bases between the two germline ends. CDR1 is LNHDA, CDR2 SQIVND, per germline (reference sequence). The CDR3 has 15 residues. CDR3 in amino acids: CASSIRRKARTEAFF. In nucleotides, the CDR3 is TGTGCCAGTAGTATTCGTAGGAAAGCGAGGACTGAAGCTTTCTTT. The variable domain in full, with the rest retrieved from reference TRBV19 and TRBJ1-1, is DGGITQSPKYLFRKEGQNVTLSCEQNLNHDAMYWYRQDPGQGLRLIYYSQIVNDFQKGDIAEGYSVSREKKESFPLTVTSAQKNPTAFYLCASSIRRKARTEAFFGQGTRLTVV.

The chain carries TRBV14 and TRBJ2-5; TRBD2 matches at 10 bases. CDR3 length: 17 amino acids. The V gene end was trimmed by 7 bases and the J gene end by 5 bases; junction bases not matched to a gene: 16. Germline assignment: CDR1 SGHDN and CDR2 FVKESK. DNA for the CDR3: TGTGCCAGCACCGCAAATTCCGGGACTAGCGATTTTGAGACCCAGTACTTC. Amino acids: CASTANSGTSDFETQYF.

The rearrangement links TRBV29-1 to TRBJ1-1; perhaps TRBD1 as D (5 bases). This CDR3 has 14 amino acids. Between the trimmed V and J ends, which lost 7 bases and 0 bases, there was a span of 15 bases. Germline V gene sequence: CDR1 SQVTM, CDR2 ANQGSEA. The CDR3, as DNA: TGCAGCGCCCAAGGGAGGGGTTTGAACACTGAAGCTTTCTTT. Translation: CSAQGRGLNTEAFF.

This clonotype turned up a few times. The gene calls are TRBV5-6 and TRBJ2-7; D not resolved. In germline, CDR1 is SGHDT, CDR2 YYEEEE. V lost 2 bases to trimming and J lost 1 base, with 10 bases between them. The CDR3 runs 14 residues. CDR3 region: CASSLTDASYEQYF. DNA for the CDR3: TGTGCCAGCAGCTTAACGGACGCGTCCTACGAGCAGTACTTC.

This clonotype was observed a handful of times. The chain carries TRBV3-1 and TRBJ1-1, with D tentatively TRBD1 (6 bases). The CDR3 runs 17 residues. V was shortened by 1 base and J by 2 bases, with 17 bases between the two germline ends. Germline-derived CDR1 and CDR2 are LGHDT and YNNKEL (reference sequence). Here the CDR3 reads CASSQARDTPGNTEAFF. In nucleotides, the CDR3 is TGTGCCAGCAGCCAAGCCCGGGACACTCCGGGAAACACTGAAGCTTTCTTT.

This rearrangement joins TRBV10-3 to TRBJ2-1; D might be TRBD2 (6 bases). The CDR3 has 14 amino acids. CDR1 ENHRY and CDR2 SYGVKD come from the germline V gene. The V and J ends lost 4 bases and 7 bases respectively, with 14 bases between them. DNA of the CDR3: TGTGCCATCAGTGGCGGAGGGCCGAAGAATGAGCAGTTCTTC. This sequence encodes CAISGGGPKNEQFF.

This clonotype was seen a few times. J is TRBJ1-1 and V is TRBV29-1; perhaps TRBD1 as D (5 bases). The CDR3 has 13 residues. The germline gives CDR1 SQVTM, CDR2 ANQGSEA. The V gene lost 8 bases and the J gene lost 3 bases, with 16 bases spanning the gap. In DNA form, the CDR3 reads TGCAGCTCGAGGGGTGGGGGGGACACTGAAGCTTTCTTT. Residues: CSSRGGGDTEAFF.

This clonotype was counted ten times or more. V is TRBV5-1 and J is TRBJ2-1; the D gene is possibly TRBD1 (5 bases). V was shortened by 1 base and J by 9 bases, with 17 bases between the two germline ends. There are 15 residues in the CDR3. The germline V gene encodes CDR1 SGHRS and CDR2 YFSETQ. CDR3 region: CASSLSIQGQGEQFF. The CDR3 DNA sequence: TGCGCCAGCAGCTTGTCGATTCAGGGTCAAGGTGAGCAGTTCTTC.

This clonotype was seen more than once but under ten times. V gene TRBV2 combines with J gene TRBJ2-2; D unclear. Germline V gives CDR1 SNHLY, CDR2 FYNNEI. The CDR3 has 13 amino acids. V shed 6 bases and J shed 5 bases, with 10 bases lying between them. The CDR3 is CASRVRWTGELFF. The CDR3, as DNA: TGTGCCAGCAGGGTTAGGTGGACCGGGGAGCTGTTTTTT.

The sample holds a few counts of this clonotype. The chain employs TRBV7-8 and TRBJ2-7; 13 positions agree with TRBD2. Trimming at V came to 4 bases and at J to 3 bases, leaving 6 bases not matched to a gene. This CDR3 comprises 16 residues. CDR1 is SGHVS, CDR2 FQNEAQ, per germline. CDR3 sequence (DNA): TGTGCCAGCAGCTCGGGACTAGCGGGGTCCTACTACGAGCAGTACTTC. Translating it yields CASSSGLAGSYYEQYF.

This chain uses TRBV27 with TRBJ2-7, with D possibly matching TRBD1 (5 bases). This CDR3 spans 11 amino acids. V lost 6 bases and J 6 bases, leaving 9 bases between the germline ends. The germline CDR1 and CDR2 sequences are MNHEY and SMNVEV (reference sequence). DNA of the CDR3: TGTGCCAGCAGAACAGGTTCCGAGCAGTACTTC. Translating it yields CASRTGSEQYF.

The V gene is TRBV14, the J gene TRBJ2-3; unclear D gene. The length of the CDR3 is 16 residues. CDR1 SGHDN and CDR2 FVKESK come from the germline V gene. V lost 4 bases, J lost 1 base, and 15 bases lay in between. The CDR3 DNA is TGTGCCAGCAGCCCCCCCCACCACTGGCGCACAGATACGCAGTATTTT. It codes for CASSPPHHWRTDTQYF.

This chain connects TRBV24-1 to TRBJ2-1, with 9 positions matching TRBD1. V shed 3 bases, J shed 2 bases, and the junction held 4 bases outside the gene matches. Germline V CDR1 and CDR2: KGHDR, SFDVKD. CDR3 size: 16 residues. CDR3 in amino acids: CATSDGRQGAYNEQFF. The CDR3 bases are TGTGCCACCAGTGATGGCCGACAGGGGGCCTACAATGAGCAGTTCTTC.

The chain couples TRBV12-3 or TRBV12-4 to TRBJ2-6, with D possibly being TRBD2 (6 bases). The V end lost 6 bases, the J end lost 0 bases, and 12 bases lay between the germline ends. The CDR3 length is 16 residues. This CDR3 is CASRGTSSSGANVLTF. CDR3 bases: TGTGCCAGCAGGGGGACTTCGAGCTCTGGGGCCAACGTCCTGACTTTC.

The chain couples TRBV12-3 or TRBV12-4 to TRBJ2-6; 9 nucleotides match TRBD1. The CDR3 runs 18 residues. V was pared by 5 bases and J by 3 bases, with 11 bases of the junction left unmatched. The CDR3 loop is CASSAPGQGDHGANVLTF. DNA for the CDR3: TGTGCCAGCAGTGCACCGGGACAGGGAGACCATGGGGCCAACGTCCTGACTTTC.

The gene calls are TRBV10-3 and TRBJ2-1; a possible D gene is TRBD1 (6 bases). This CDR3 contains 16 residues. Germline assignment: CDR1 ENHRY and CDR2 SYGVKD. Trimming stripped 4 bases from V and 0 bases from J, with 13 bases between. CDR3 region: CAISALQGNSYNEQFF. CDR3 coding DNA: TGTGCCATCAGTGCCCTACAGGGTAACTCCTACAATGAGCAGTTCTTC.

This clonotype was found a few times. This rearrangement joins TRBV20-1 to TRBJ1-5, with 9 bases that match TRBD1. V lost 5 bases and J lost 5; bases outside the gene matches: 10. CDR1 and CDR2 from the germline V gene are DFQATT and SNEGSKA (reference sequence). CDR3 length: 15 amino acids. In nucleotides, the CDR3 is TGCAGTGCTGATAGGGACAGGGAGGGGGATCAGCCCCAGCATTTT. Residues: CSADRDREGDQPQHF.

Concerning this clonotype itself: Being one base from a much bigger clone, this may be a read error. The V and J genes are TRBV5-4 and TRBJ2-2; D gene unclear. Looked up from germline, CDR1 is SGHNT and CDR2 is YYREEE (reference sequence). The CDR3 totals 15 residues. The CDR3 protein is CSSSLDRSPYGELFF. CDR3 nucleotides: TGTTCCAGCAGTTTGGACCGATCTCCATACGGGGAGCTGTTTTTT.

A few counts support this clonotype. The V call is TRBV2, the J call TRBJ2-1, with D possibly TRBD2 on 6 matching bases. Germline V gene lookup returns CDR1 SNHLY and CDR2 FYNNEI. This CDR3 contains 13 residues. Trimming cost V 5 bases and J 4 bases, with 9 bases left between them. The CDR3 spells CASSQRVYNEQFF. The CDR3 coding sequence is TGTGCCAGCAGTCAGCGGGTTTACAATGAGCAGTTCTTC.

This clonotype was recorded a few times. The chain uses TRBV7-8 and TRBJ1-5, with a tentative D call TRBD1 (6 bases). Per germline, CDR1 SGHVS and CDR2 FQNEAQ. There are 17 residues in the CDR3. V gave up 5 bases and J gave up 4 bases, with 21 bases separating them. CDR3 bases: TGTGCCAGCAGCCTAAGGGTCTGGACAGCGAATAATCAGCCCCAGCATTTT. Protein sequence: CASSLRVWTANNQPQHF.

The chain employs TRBV28 and TRBJ1-1, with a possible D match to TRBD1 (5 bases). The CDR3 loop spans 16 amino acids. Germline CDR1 MDHEN, CDR2 SYDVKM. V was clipped by 1 base and J by 1 base, with 13 bases between them. CDR3 sequence (DNA): TGTGCCAGCAGTTTATTCCGGGACTTCCGGAACACTGAAGCTTTCTTT. Protein: CASSLFRDFRNTEAFF.

In its sample, this clonotype was seen a few times. V and J are TRBV7-9 and TRBJ2-3; tentatively, D is TRBD1 or TRBD2 (5 bases each). Germline loops: CDR1 SEHNR, CDR2 FQNEAQ (reference sequence). The CDR3 totals 13 residues. CDR3 amino acids: CAEGPAVSNTQYF. The CDR3 region has the DNA TGTGCAGAGGGGCCGGCAGTATCCAATACGCAGTATTTT.

The gene calls are TRBV20-1 and TRBJ1-2; TRBD1 agrees at 8 bases. CDR1 is DFQATT, CDR2 SNEGSKA, per germline (reference sequence). V was pared by 7 bases and J by 4 bases, with 2 bases of the junction left unmatched. CDR3 length: 11 amino acids. The CDR3 is CSDDRGYGYTF. CDR3 nucleotides: TGCAGTGACGACAGGGGCTATGGCTACACCTTC.

This clonotype was seen repeatedly, ten times or more. The chain is built from TRBV5-1 and TRBJ2-3; D is undetermined. V was clipped by 0 bases and J by 2 bases, with 7 bases between them. The CDR3 is made up of 14 amino acids. Germline values: CDR1 SGHRS, CDR2 YFSETQ. In DNA, the CDR3 is TGCGCCAGCAGCTTGGGTGGCACCACAGATACGCAGTATTTT. Translation gives CASSLGGTTDTQYF.